Shown below are 16 T cell receptor beta chains from a single sample sequenced in a study of T cells expressing NK-cell markers. Following a re-call of the 5' RACE reads, TCRdb has one entry per CDR3 protein and lacks DNA. The sample spans some 460,000 distinct CDR3 sequences; the ten largest clones claim around 1.4%. The sample taken for sequencing was blood T cells: a sorted CD56 or NKG2C T cell subset, CD4+ or CD8+ T cells, or bulk PBMC T cells (not recorded which). These receptors were collected from a woman aged 45-65 years in good health.

This chain connects TRBV10-3 to TRBJ2-7; the D call from TCRdb, TRBD1, cannot be confirmed without DNA. The CDR3 sequence is 14 residues long. The germline V gene encodes CDR1 ENHRY and CDR2 SYGVKD. This CDR3 reads CAIRSEGANGEQYF.

This chain links TRBV29-1 with TRBJ2-7; TCRdb's D gene call, TRBD1, goes unchecked for lack of DNA. This CDR3 has 14 amino acids. CDR1 SQVTM and CDR2 ANQGSEA come from the germline V gene. The CDR3 here is CSVVDREKGYEQYF.

V and J are TRBV24-1 and TRBJ1-5; the TCRdb D gene call, TRBD1, has no DNA to confirm it. The germline gives CDR1 KGHDR, CDR2 SFDVKD. The length of the CDR3 is 16 residues. The chain's CDR3 is CATSGQGSYSNQPQHF.

V is TRBV5-1 and J is TRBJ2-5; as DNA is missing, the TRBD1 call by TCRdb cannot be tested. The CDR3 consists of 14 residues. CDR1 SGHRS and CDR2 YFSETQ come from the germline V gene. The CDR3 loop is CASSLGGDGETQYF.

The chain carries TRBV11-3 and TRBJ2-3; the TCRdb call, TRBD1, lacks DNA for checking. The CDR3 is 17 residues long. Germline lookup yields CDR1 SGHNT and CDR2 YENEEA. The CDR3: CASSVASGTGAEDTQYF.

V gene TRBV5-1 combines with J gene TRBJ2-5; there is no DNA to check the TCRdb D call of TRBD2. The germline CDR1 and CDR2 sequences are SGHRS and YFSETQ. CDR3 length: 19 amino acids. The CDR3 sequence is CASSWKFSLAGGSAETQYF.

The V call is TRBV11-3, the J call TRBJ2-1; TCRdb outputs TRBD1, but without DNA this stays unchecked. CDR3 length: 14 residues. Looked up from germline, CDR1 is SGHNT and CDR2 is YENEEA. This chain's CDR3 is CASSLGRGSHEQFF.

The chain is built from TRBV24-1 and TRBJ2-1; TCRdb's D call, TRBD1, is unchecked because there is no DNA. The CDR3 has 15 residues. Germline V CDR1 and CDR2: KGHDR, SFDVKD. CDR3 sequence: CATANRGGSYNEQFF.

CDR3: CASSLVGDTQYF. V and J are TRBV5-1 and TRBJ2-3. CDR1 SGHRS and CDR2 YFSETQ come from the germline V gene. The CDR3 contains 12 residues.

V and J are TRBV19 and TRBJ1-1; TCRdb gives TRBD1 as the D gene, but with no DNA this cannot be confirmed. Germline V lookup: CDR1 LNHDA, CDR2 SQIVND (reference sequence). The CDR3 length is 15 residues. The CDR3 region is CASSSYTGPNTEAFF.

V usage is TRBV7-9 and J usage is TRBJ1-2; TCRdb lists TRBD1, though no DNA is available to test this call. Germline V gene lookup returns CDR1 SEHNR and CDR2 FQNEAQ (reference sequence). The CDR3 is 13 residues long. The CDR3 is CASSSSGAYGYTF.

The chain recombines TRBV6-5 with TRBJ2-7; lacking DNA, the TRBD1 call made by TCRdb goes unchecked. The CDR3 is 16 residues long. Per the germline V gene, CDR1 is MNHEY and CDR2 is SVGAGI. This CDR3 is CASSYSTGRDYYEQYF.

This chain links TRBV7-8 with TRBJ1-3. This CDR3 is built from 15 residues. Per the germline V gene, CDR1 is SGHVS and CDR2 is FQNEAQ. CDR3 loop: CASTLTAASGNTIYF.

J is TRBJ1-1 and V is TRBV5-5. Germline CDR1 is SGHKS and CDR2 is YYEKEE (reference sequence). This CDR3 has 16 residues. CDR3: CASRASRPTSNTEAFF.

This chain uses TRBV12-3 or TRBV12-4 with TRBJ1-2. The CDR3 loop spans 14 amino acids. The CDR3 sequence: CASSTSAYRGGYTF.

This sequence joins TRBV20-1 and TRBJ2-1; TCRdb outputs TRBD1, but without DNA this stays unchecked. The CDR3 covers 17 residues. CDR1 and CDR2 (germline): DFQATT, SNEGSKA (reference sequence). This chain's CDR3 is CSASPSLVTGSYNEQFF.